This TCR beta chain was recorded in a study of OX40 agonist ivuxolimab in advanced cancers. Study outcomes and limitations: Expanded peripheral T cells had an undetermined antigen specificity.

Profiled with immunoSEQ multiplex PCR; TCRdb holds only in-frame clones, not every one. The data show 30,000 to 40,000 clones, less than 90% seen once. CDR3 length: 16 amino acids. Looked up from germline, CDR1 is SGHRS and CDR2 is YFSETQ. V shed 2 bases and J shed 4 bases, with 18 bases lying between them. On this clone: What it recognizes is unknown.

The sequenced sample was CD4+ or CD8+ T cells sorted from blood, obtained in a trial of the OX40 agonist ivuxolimab. The sequence came from an adult with an advanced solid tumor such as melanoma, head and neck, liver or kidney cancer. The chain has TRBV5-1 and TRBJ2-5, with D possibly TRBD1 on 8 matching bases. DNA for the CDR3: TGCGCCAGCAGCTTCCCGACAGGGGAGGGGGGAGAGACCCAGTACTTC. This gives the protein CASSFPTGEGGETQYF.